These T cell receptor beta chains were read from a single sample in a study of cytomegalovirus exposure and HLA in healthy donors. Clones were sequenced by immunoSEQ multiplex PCR, and TCRdb holds only the in-frame ones, with some missing. This table has 95,000 to 150,000 clones, roughly 82% appearing once. The sequenced sample consisted of PBMCs. The receptors derive from a human donor in good health. CDR3s include the opening cysteine and the closing phenylalanine or tryptophan. A D gene is named only where the DNA matches it firmly. Clone size is given for some rows only: seen once, a few or many times, or a class if the clone is expanded.

TRBJ1-5 . 14 TRBV2 TRBD1 CASSSNRGGQPQHF TGTGCCAGCAGCAGTAACAGGGGAGGACAGCCCCAGCATTTT
TRBJ2-4 . 17 TRBV15 . CATSRDLSGLAKNIQYF TGTGCCACCAGCAGAGACCTTAGCGGCCTAGCCAAAAACATTCAGTACTTC
TRBJ1-2 . 15 TRBV5-4 . CASSGVGGERYGYTF TGTGCCAGCAGCGGTGTGGGGGGGGAGAGGTATGGCTACACCTTC
TRBJ1-2 . 12 TRBV9 . CASRRGGYGYTF TGTGCCAGCAGGAGGGGAGGGTATGGCTACACCTTC
TRBJ2-7 . 12 TRBV5-6 TRBD1 CASSRTGGEQYF TGTGCCAGCAGCAGGACAGGGGGCGAGCAGTACTTC
TRBJ2-1 few 15 TRBV4-1 TRBD2 CASSQGTSWYNEQFF TGCGCCAGCAGCCAAGGGACTAGCTGGTACAATGAGCAGTTCTTC
TRBJ2-2 . 15 TRBV10-1 TRBD1 CASSGDRASTGELFF TGCGCCAGCAGCGGGGACAGGGCGAGCACCGGGGAGCTGTTTTTT
TRBJ1-5 . 13 TRBV18 TRBD1 CASSGTDNQPQHF TGTGCCAGCTCCGGGACAGACAATCAGCCCCAGCATTTT
TRBJ2-7 . 15 TRBV10-1 TRBD2 CASSDVGLAVYEQYF TGCGCCAGCAGTGACGTGGGACTAGCGGTCTACGAGCAGTACTTC
TRBJ2-5 once 15 TRBV27 TRBD1 CASSLGTGLRSVQYF TGTGCCAGCAGTTTAGGGACAGGGCTCAGGAGTGTGCAGTACTTC
TRBJ2-1 . 13 TRBV15 . CATTESSYNEQFF TGTGCCACCACGGAGAGCTCCTACAATGAGCAGTTCTTC
TRBJ1-1 once 11 TRBV29-1 . CSVEYNTEAFF TGCAGCGTTGAGTATAACACTGAAGCTTTCTTT
TRBJ2-5 . 13 TRBV6-5 . CASSYRGRKTQYF TGTGCCAGCAGTTATAGAGGGCGAAAGACCCAGTACTTC
TRBJ2-3 . 16 TRBV18 . CASSPSVQTRGDTQYF TGTGCCAGCTCACCATCGGTCCAAACTCGGGGAGATACGCAGTATTTT
TRBJ1-4 . 15 TRBV11-2 TRBD1 CASSYRGLTNEKLFF TGTGCCAGCAGCTACAGGGGGCTAACTAATGAAAAACTGTTTTTT
TRBJ1-1 once 12 TRBV28 . CASSLDSPEAFF TGTGCCAGCAGTTTAGACAGTCCTGAAGCTTTCTTT
TRBJ1-4 . 14 TRBV27 TRBD1 CASSTGTGREKLFF TGTGCCAGCAGTACCGGGACAGGGAGAGAAAAACTGTTTTTT
TRBJ2-7 . 14 TRBV21-1 . CASSKADSPYEQYF TGTGCCAGCAGCAAAGCGGACAGTCCCTACGAGCAGTACTTC
TRBJ1-6 . 14 TRBV5-1 . CASSLDPESSPLHF TGCGCCAGCAGCTTGGACCCGGAGAGCTCACCCCTCCACTTT
TRBJ2-3 . 14 TRBV5-1 . CASSLAGAVDTQYF TGCGCCAGCAGCTTGGCGGGAGCTGTCGATACGCAGTATTTT
TRBJ2-7 . 15 TRBV6-5 TRBD1 CASSYGGQGDYEQYF TGTGCCAGCAGTTACGGGGGACAGGGAGACTACGAGCAGTACTTC
TRBJ2-7 few 11 TRBV7-9 . CASSSQYEQYF TGTGCCAGCAGCTCCCAATACGAGCAGTACTTC
TRBJ1-2 . 16 TRBV7-2 TRBD1 CASSSSPGQGVYGYTF TGTGCCAGCAGCTCCAGCCCGGGACAGGGCGTCTATGGCTACACCTTC
TRBJ2-5 few 15 TRBV14 . CASSQDEQFGETQYF TGTGCCAGCAGCCAAGACGAACAGTTTGGCGAGACCCAGTACTTC
TRBJ1-1 . 14 TRBV18 TRBD1 CASSPRQGATEAFF TGTGCCAGCTCACCTCGGCAGGGGGCGACTGAAGCTTTCTTT
TRBJ2-7 few 15 TRBV28 TRBD2 CASSLGLAGTYEQYF TGTGCCAGCAGTTTGGGGCTAGCGGGAACCTACGAGCAGTACTTC
TRBJ2-7 . 12 TRBV28 . CASSLRQFEQYF TGTGCCAGCAGTTTAAGACAGTTCGAGCAGTACTTC
TRBJ2-1 . 15 TRBV28 TRBD1 CASSLGGGGNNEQFF TGTGCCAGCAGCCTAGGGGGCGGTGGAAATAATGAGCAGTTCTTC
TRBJ1-6 . 15 TRBV2 TRBD1 CASSSGQGGNSPLHF TGTGCCAGCAGTAGTGGACAGGGTGGGAATTCACCCCTCCACTTT
TRBJ1-6 . 14 TRBV27 TRBD1 CASRSGTGPFTLHF TGTGCCAGCAGATCCGGGACAGGCCCTTTTACCCTCCACTTT
TRBJ2-2 . 16 TRBV2 . CASSLLFDSTTGELFF TGTGCCAGCAGTCTACTTTTCGACAGCACCACCGGGGAGCTGTTTTTT
TRBJ2-3 few 18 TRBV18 TRBD2 CASSPPRRLAGEADTQYF TGTGCCAGCTCACCACCTCGTAGGCTAGCGGGAGAGGCAGATACGCAGTATTTT
TRBJ2-2 few 17 TRBV10-3 TRBD2 CAISGRPTSENTGELFF TGTGCCATCAGTGGACGCCCCACTAGCGAGAACACCGGGGAGCTGTTTTTT
TRBJ2-1 . 15 TRBV4-2 . CASSQVLDSNNEQFF TGTGCCAGCAGCCAAGTGCTGGACTCCAACAATGAGCAGTTCTTC
TRBJ2-5 . 17 TRBV27 TRBD1 CASSLIGQGRYQETQYF TGTGCCAGCAGTTTAATAGGACAGGGACGTTACCAAGAGACCCAGTACTTC
TRBJ2-1 . 15 TRBV19 . CASSRSGSSYNEQFF TGTGCCAGTAGCAGGTCTGGCAGCTCCTACAATGAGCAGTTCTTC
TRBJ2-1 . 15 TRBV6-5 TRBD2 CASRLAGASYNEQFF TGTGCCAGCAGATTAGCGGGAGCGTCCTACAATGAGCAGTTCTTC
TRBJ1-1 . 15 TRBV5-1 TRBD1 CASSIGTGMNTEAFF TGCGCCAGCAGCATCGGGACAGGGATGAACACTGAAGCTTTCTTT
TRBJ1-6 . 14 TRBV25-1 TRBD1 CASSHRDSHSPLHF TGTGCCAGCAGTCACCGGGACAGTCATTCACCCCTCCACTTT
TRBJ2-3 . 16 TRBV6-1 TRBD2 CASSVGGGRGTDTQYF TGTGCCAGCAGTGTGGGCGGGGGAAGGGGCACAGATACGCAGTATTTT
TRBJ1-2 few 14 TRBV6-4 TRBD1 CASTISTGTGGYTF TGTGCCAGCACTATTTCGACAGGGACGGGTGGCTACACCTTC